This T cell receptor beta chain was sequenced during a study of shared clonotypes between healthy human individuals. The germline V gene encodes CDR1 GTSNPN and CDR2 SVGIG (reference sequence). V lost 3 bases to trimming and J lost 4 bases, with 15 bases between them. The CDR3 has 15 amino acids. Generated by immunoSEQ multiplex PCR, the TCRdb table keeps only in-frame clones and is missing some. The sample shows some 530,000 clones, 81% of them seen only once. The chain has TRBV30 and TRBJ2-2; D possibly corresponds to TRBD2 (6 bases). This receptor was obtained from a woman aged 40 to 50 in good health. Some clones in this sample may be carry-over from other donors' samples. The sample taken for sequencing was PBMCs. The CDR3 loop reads CAWSRTRGSTGELFF. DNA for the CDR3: TGTGCCTGGAGCCGGACCCGGGGGAGCACCGGGGAGCTGTTTTTT.